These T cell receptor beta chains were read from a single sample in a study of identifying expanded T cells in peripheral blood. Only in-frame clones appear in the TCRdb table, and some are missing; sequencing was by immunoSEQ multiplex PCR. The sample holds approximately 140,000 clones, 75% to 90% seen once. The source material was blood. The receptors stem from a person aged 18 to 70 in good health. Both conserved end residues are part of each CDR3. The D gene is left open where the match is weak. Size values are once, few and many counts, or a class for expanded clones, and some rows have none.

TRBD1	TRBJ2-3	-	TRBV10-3	CAITLGPGQGRTDTQYF	TGTGCCATCACTCTAGGGCCCGGACAGGGAAGGACAGATACGCAGTATTTT
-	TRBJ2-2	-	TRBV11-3	CASSLTGFTGELFF	TGTGCCAGCAGCTTAACGGGGTTCACCGGGGAGCTGTTTTTT
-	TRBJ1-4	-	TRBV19	CASSIKGPTNEKLFF	TGTGCCAGTAGTATCAAGGGGCCAACTAATGAAAAACTGTTTTTT
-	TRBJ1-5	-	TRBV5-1	CASSYDSNQPQHF	TGCGCCAGCAGCTACGATAGCAATCAGCCCCAGCATTTT
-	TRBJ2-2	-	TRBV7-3	CASSSNDYTGELFF	TGTGCCAGCAGCTCGAACGATTACACCGGGGAGCTGTTTTTT
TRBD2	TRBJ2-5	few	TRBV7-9	CASSLGPAGGPYQETQYF	TGTGCCAGCAGCTTAGGACCAGCGGGGGGCCCTTACCAAGAGACCCAGTACTTC
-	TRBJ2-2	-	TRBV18	CASSPPGGANTGELFF	TGTGCCAGCTCACCACCAGGGGGAGCGAACACCGGGGAGCTGTTTTTT
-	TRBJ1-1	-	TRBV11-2	CASSYQSQNTEAFF	TGTGCCAGCAGCTACCAGAGTCAGAACACTGAAGCTTTCTTT
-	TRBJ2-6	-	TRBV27	CASSSRAVGSGANVLTF	TGTGCCAGCAGTTCAAGAGCGGTAGGCTCTGGGGCCAACGTCCTGACTTTC
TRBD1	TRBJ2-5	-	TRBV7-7	CASGQGGIQETQYF	TGTGCCAGCGGACAGGGCGGGATACAAGAGACCCAGTACTTC
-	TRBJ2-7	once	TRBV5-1	CASSLEGPDEQYF	TGCGCCAGCAGCTTGGAAGGGCCCGACGAGCAGTACTTC
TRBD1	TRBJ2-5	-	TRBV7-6	CASSPRQGMETQYF	TGTGCCAGCAGCCCCCGACAGGGCATGGAGACCCAGTACTTC
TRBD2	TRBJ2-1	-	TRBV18	CASSPAGDNEQFF	TGTGCCAGCTCACCCGCGGGGGACAATGAGCAGTTCTTC
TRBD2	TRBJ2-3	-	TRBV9	CASSGRGSLTDTQYF	TGTGCCAGCAGCGGGCGGGGGTCCCTCACAGATACGCAGTATTTT
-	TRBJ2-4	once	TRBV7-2	CASHGSAAENIQYF	TGTGCCAGCCACGGGAGTGCGGCGGAAAACATTCAGTACTTC
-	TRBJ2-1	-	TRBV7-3	CASSSMGTGSNEQFF	TGTGCCAGCAGCTCCATGGGGACTGGATCCAATGAGCAGTTCTTC
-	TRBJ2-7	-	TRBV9	CASSPLGGYEQYF	TGTGCCAGCAGCCCCCTCGGGGGCTACGAGCAGTACTTC
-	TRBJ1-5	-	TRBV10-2	CARQVRSQPQHF	TGCGCCAGACAGGTAAGGAGTCAGCCCCAGCATTTT
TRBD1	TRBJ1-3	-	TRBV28	CASSLRTGGASGNTIYF	TGTGCCAGCAGTTTACGCACAGGGGGCGCGTCTGGAAACACCATATATTTT
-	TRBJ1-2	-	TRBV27	CASSSTGNYGYTF	TGTGCCAGCAGTAGTACCGGAAACTATGGCTACACCTTC
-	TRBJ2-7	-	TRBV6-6	CASSSTGTSYEQYF	TGTGCCAGCAGTTCCACAGGTACTTCCTACGAGCAGTACTTC
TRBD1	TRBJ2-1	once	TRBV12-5	CASGHDRGEQFF	TGTGCTAGTGGTCACGACAGGGGTGAGCAGTTCTTC
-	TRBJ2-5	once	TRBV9	CASSVETSQETQYF	TGTGCCAGCAGCGTGGAAACATCACAAGAGACCCAGTACTTC
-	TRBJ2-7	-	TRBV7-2	CASSLVVDTYEQYF	TGTGCCAGCAGCTTAGTTGTGGATACCTACGAGCAGTACTTC
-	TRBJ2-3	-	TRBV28	CASRAGTSTDTQYF	TGTGCCAGTAGGGCCGGGACTAGCACAGATACGCAGTATTTT
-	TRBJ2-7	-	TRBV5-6	CASSLPADYEQYF	TGTGCCAGCAGCTTGCCAGCGGACTACGAGCAGTACTTC
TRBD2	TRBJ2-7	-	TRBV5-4	CASSLAPSGSYEQYF	TGTGCCAGCAGCTTGGCCCCTAGCGGGAGTTACGAGCAGTACTTC
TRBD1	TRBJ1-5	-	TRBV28	CASRAGTGGARQPQHF	TGTGCCAGTCGAGCGGGGACAGGGGGCGCAAGGCAGCCCCAGCATTTT